The rows below give T cell receptor beta chains drawn from one sample of a study of regulatory T cells in long-lasting Graves disease. TCRdb reanalysed the multiplex PCR reads using MiXCR and keeps one entry per CDR3 protein. The table lists around 420,000 distinct CDR3 sequences, 15% to 19% of them singletons. Sequenced here: peripheral blood mononuclear cells (PBMCs), sampled at new diagnosis, from a patient treated with antithyroid drugs. Every receptor here comes from a female donor with Graves disease. Each CDR3 is given with its conserved first and last residue. A D gene is named only where the DNA matches it firmly. Clone size is given for some rows only: seen once, a few or many times, or a class if the clone is expanded.

J: TRBJ1-1; V: TRBV6-1; size: many; D: TRBD1; CDR3: CASSQLRGRNTEAFF; DNA: TGTGCCAGCAGTCAACTCAGGGGGCGGAACACTGAAGCTTTCTTT
J: TRBJ2-3; V: TRBV7-9; size: many; D: TRBD2; CDR3: CASSLDDGRTHTQYF; DNA: TGTGCCAGCAGCTTAGACGACGGGAGGACTCATACGCAGTATTTT
J: TRBJ2-2; V: TRBV12-3/TRBV12-4; size: few; D: -; CDR3: CASSSRGPNTGELFF; DNA: TGTGCCAGCAGTTCCCGAGGTCCGAACACCGGGGAGCTGTTTTTT
J: TRBJ1-5; V: TRBV6-1; size: -; D: TRBD1; CDR3: CASMMGRGPSSNQPQHF; DNA: TGTGCCAGCATGATGGGCAGGGGGCCTTCAAGCAATCAGCCCCAGCATTTT
J: TRBJ2-1; V: TRBV14; size: many; D: TRBD2; CDR3: CASSRRPRGTLGVAGVLIPDEQFF; DNA: TGTGCCAGCAGCCGGAGGCCGCGGGGGACCCTTGGGGTAGCGGGAGTTCTCATTCCGGATGAGCAGTTCTTC
J: TRBJ1-2; V: TRBV5-6; size: few; D: -; CDR3: CASSLAQGRGYTF; DNA: TGTGCCAGCAGCTTGGCGCAGGGGAGAGGCTACACCTTC
J: TRBJ2-4; V: TRBV11-2; size: -; D: TRBD2; CDR3: CASSFGRGRDIQYF; DNA: TGTGCCAGCAGCTTCGGGCGGGGGAGGGACATTCAGTACTTC
J: TRBJ2-3; V: TRBV30; size: many; D: -; CDR3: CAWSAGKVSTDTQYF; DNA: TGTGCCTGGAGTGCTGGCAAAGTTAGCACAGATACGCAGTATTTT
J: TRBJ2-2; V: TRBV28; size: many; D: -; CDR3: CASTSFELTSSAAGELFF; DNA: TGTGCCAGCACCTCCTTCGAGCTTACTAGTTCCGCCGCCGGGGAGCTGTTTTTT
J: TRBJ2-1; V: TRBV9; size: many; D: -; CDR3: CASSVNWGSYNEQFF; DNA: TGTGCCAGCAGCGTAAACTGGGGAAGCTACAATGAGCAGTTCTTC
J: TRBJ2-7; V: TRBV7-2; size: -; D: TRBD2; CDR3: CASSLEGGRNEQYF; DNA: TGTGCCAGCAGCTTAGAAGGCGGGAGAAACGAGCAGTACTTC
J: TRBJ1-2; V: TRBV20-1; size: many; D: TRBD1; CDR3: CSALHRGHNYGYTF; DNA: TGCAGTGCTCTTCACAGGGGTCACAACTATGGCTACACCTTC
J: TRBJ1-5; V: TRBV12-3/TRBV12-4; size: many; D: -; CDR3: CASSSPGVVNQPQHF; DNA: TGTGCCAGCAGTTCCCCCGGCGTGGTTAATCAGCCCCAGCATTTT
J: TRBJ2-5; V: TRBV12-3/TRBV12-4; size: many; D: TRBD2; CDR3: CASRSPGLAGETQYF; DNA: TGTGCCAGCAGATCGCCGGGACTAGCGGGAGAGACCCAGTACTTC
J: TRBJ2-3; V: TRBV27; size: many; D: TRBD2; CDR3: CASSLGGRTSTDTQYF; DNA: TGTGCCAGCAGTTTAGGCGGGAGAACTAGCACAGATACGCAGTATTTT
J: TRBJ1-1; V: TRBV5-5; size: many; D: TRBD1; CDR3: CASSVRDRGAWVNTEAFF; DNA: TGTGCCAGCAGCGTCCGGGACAGGGGGGCTTGGGTGAACACTGAAGCTTTCTTT
J: TRBJ2-3; V: TRBV11-2; size: many; D: -; CDR3: CASSLDQERDTQYF; DNA: TGTGCCAGCAGCTTAGATCAGGAGCGGGATACGCAGTATTTT
J: TRBJ2-3; V: TRBV19; size: few; D: -; CDR3: CASSSPGGVGDTQYF; DNA: TGTGCCAGCAGTTCCCCCGGTGGAGTAGGAGATACGCAGTATTTT